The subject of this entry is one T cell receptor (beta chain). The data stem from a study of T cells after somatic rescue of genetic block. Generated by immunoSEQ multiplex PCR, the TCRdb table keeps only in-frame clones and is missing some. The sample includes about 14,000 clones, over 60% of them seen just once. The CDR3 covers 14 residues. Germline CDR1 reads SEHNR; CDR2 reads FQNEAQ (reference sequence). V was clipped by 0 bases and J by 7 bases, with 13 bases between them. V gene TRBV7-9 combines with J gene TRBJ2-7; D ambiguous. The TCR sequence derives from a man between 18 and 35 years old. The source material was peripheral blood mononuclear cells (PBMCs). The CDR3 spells CASSLAMDPLEQYF. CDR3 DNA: TGTGCCAGCAGCTTAGCGATGGACCCTCTTGAGCAGTACTTC.